A single sample gave rise to the 17 T cell receptor beta chains below, sequenced in a study of radiotherapy plus CTLA-4 blockade in lung cancer. Only in-frame clones appear in the TCRdb table, and some are missing; sequencing was by immunoSEQ multiplex PCR. Of about 87,000 clones listed, 70% to 90% are singletons. Sequenced material: peripheral blood, taken from a patient treated with radiotherapy plus ipilimumab. The receptors come from a human donor with non-small cell lung cancer that progressed on radiotherapy plus ipilimumab.

V and J are TRBV19 and TRBJ1-5; 7 nucleotides align to TRBD1. The V gene end was trimmed by 4 bases and the J gene end by 0 bases; junction bases not matched to a gene: 3. The CDR3 covers 15 residues. Looked up from germline, CDR1 is LNHDA and CDR2 is SQIVND (reference sequence). The CDR3 DNA sequence: TGTGCCAGTAGTACAGGGGGAAATAGCAATCAGCCCCAGCATTTT. It translates to CASSTGGNSNQPQHF.

The rearrangement links TRBV19 to TRBJ1-3; D ambiguous. This CDR3 contains 16 residues. Per germline, CDR1 LNHDA and CDR2 SQIVND (reference sequence). Trimming took off 2 bases at V and 0 bases at J, with 11 bases between the two ends. CDR3 loop: CASSISGPSSGNTIYF. The CDR3, as DNA: TGTGCCAGTAGTATATCCGGACCCTCCTCTGGAAACACCATATATTTT. Supplemented by reference TRBV19 and TRBJ1-3, the full variable domain reads DGGITQSPKYLFRKEGQNVTLSCEQNLNHDAMYWYRQDPGQGLRLIYYSQIVNDFQKGDIAEGYSVSREKKESFPLTVTSAQKNPTAFYLCASSISGPSSGNTIYFGEGSWLTVV.

This chain connects TRBV6-5 to TRBJ1-1; 8 nucleotides line up with TRBD1. The CDR3 runs 15 residues. Germline loops: CDR1 MNHEY, CDR2 SVGAGI. The ends lost 4 bases at V and 0 bases at J; junction bases unmatched: 4. The CDR3 region has the DNA TGTGCCAGCAGTTCTCACAGGGGGATGAACACTGAAGCTTTCTTT. Its translation is CASSSHRGMNTEAFF.

This chain links TRBV20-1 with TRBJ2-1; D is undetermined. The V end lost 5 bases, the J end lost 9 bases, and 8 bases lay between the germline ends. The germline V gene encodes CDR1 DFQATT and CDR2 SNEGSKA (reference sequence). The CDR3 length is 10 residues. The CDR3 is CSAGIGEQFF. CDR3 in DNA: TGCAGTGCTGGGATTGGTGAGCAGTTCTTC.

The J gene is TRBJ2-7, the V gene TRBV18; 8 bases are shared with TRBD2. This CDR3 has 14 residues. In germline, CDR1 is KGHSH, CDR2 LQKENI. V lost 6 bases to trimming and J lost 2 bases; unmatched junction nucleotides: 6. The CDR3 protein is CASSPGGRPYEQYF. In DNA form, the CDR3 reads TGTGCCAGCTCTCCGGGCGGGAGGCCCTACGAGCAGTACTTC.

This clone has a handful of counts. CDR3 protein: CASRPDTSGGYTF. CDR3 DNA sequence: TGTGCCAGCAGACCCGACACCTCCGGGGGCTACACCTTC. The rearrangement uses TRBV28 and TRBJ1-2; unclear D gene. Trimming left V 6 bases short and J 8 bases short, with 16 bases between. Germline V gene data show CDR1 as MDHEN and CDR2 as SYDVKM. This CDR3 has 13 amino acids.

The chain is built from TRBV4-1 and TRBJ2-2; 9 positions match TRBD1. This CDR3 is built from 14 residues. CDR1 MGHRA and CDR2 YSYEKL come from the germline V gene. Unmatched junction bases numbered 5, after V lost 4 bases and J lost 8 bases. The DNA for the CDR3 is TGCGCCAGCAGCCGCACAGGGGGCGCGGGGGAGCTGTTTTTT. This codes for CASSRTGGAGELFF.

The sample holds one count of this clone. This sequence joins TRBV29-1 and TRBJ1-1, with D possibly TRBD1 on 6 matching bases. The CDR3 is 14 residues long. In germline, CDR1 is SQVTM, CDR2 ANQGSEA. The V and J ends lost 7 bases and 3 bases respectively, with 18 bases between them. DNA of the CDR3: TGCAGCGCTGCTACAGGGCGGGGCTACACTGAAGCTTTCTTT. It translates to CSAATGRGYTEAFF.

The chain links TRBV4-2 to TRBJ2-3; D is uncertain. Trimming pared 5 bases from V and 5 bases from J, leaving 11 bases between. Germline V gene lookup returns CDR1 LGHNA and CDR2 YNFKEQ. The CDR3 covers 13 residues. The CDR3 spells CASSSLDKDTQYF. The CDR3 nucleotides are TGTGCCAGCAGCAGTCTAGATAAAGATACGCAGTATTTT.

The chain couples TRBV29-1 to TRBJ1-4; a weak D match, TRBD1 (6 bases). CDR3 length equals 13 residues. Looked up from germline, CDR1 is SQVTM and CDR2 is ANQGSEA. The ends were cut back, 2 bases at V and 9 bases at J, with 13 bases in the middle. The CDR3 coding sequence is TGCAGCGTTGAACAGGGTCGGGACAAAAAACTGTTTTTT. Its protein is CSVEQGRDKKLFF.

V gene TRBV4-1 combines with J gene TRBJ2-5, with 8 nucleotides matching TRBD1. The CDR3 runs to 15 residues. The V gene end was trimmed by 6 bases and the J gene end by 1 base; junction bases not matched to a gene: 7. Germline lookup yields CDR1 MGHRA and CDR2 YSYEKL. The CDR3 DNA reads TGCGCCAGCAGTCACGGACAGGGCCTCCAAGAGACCCAGTACTTC. It specifies CASSHGQGLQETQYF.

V is TRBV19 and J is TRBJ1-5; 7 nucleotides line up with TRBD1. The V gene end was trimmed by 10 bases and the J gene end by 4 bases; junction bases not matched to a gene: 4. The CDR3 is 12 amino acids. CDR1 is LNHDA and CDR2 is SQIVND in the germline V gene (reference sequence). The DNA for the CDR3 is TGTGCCACCTCAGGGGGGAATCAGCCCCAGCATTTT. As protein: CATSGGNQPQHF.

This clone occurred a few times. This chain uses TRBV6-4 with TRBJ2-7, with 7 bases lining up with TRBD2. V was pared by 5 bases and J by 7 bases, with 14 bases of the junction left unmatched. This CDR3 has 15 residues. Germline V gene lookup returns CDR1 MRHNA and CDR2 SNTAGT. The CDR3 spells CASSPWEGPGIEQYF. CDR3 nucleotide sequence: TGTGCCAGCAGTCCATGGGAGGGCCCTGGAATTGAGCAGTACTTC.

The chain joins TRBV27 to TRBJ2-7, with TRBD2 matching over 7 bases. Germline CDR1 and CDR2: MNHEY and SMNVEV (reference sequence). V lost 10 bases and J lost 2; bases outside the gene matches: 8. The CDR3 runs 13 residues. The CDR3 sequence is CATLGGSPYEQYF. CDR3 bases: TGTGCCACCTTGGGGGGGTCCCCCTACGAGCAGTACTTC.

This clone was seen once. The chain recombines TRBV19 with TRBJ2-7, with D unresolved. Germline loops: CDR1 LNHDA, CDR2 SQIVND (reference sequence). V gave up 2 bases and J gave up 2 bases, with 13 bases separating them. The CDR3 is 15 residues long. The CDR3 region has the DNA TGTGCCAGTAGTATACTTCCGTCCCCCCCCTACGAGCAGTACTTC. Residues: CASSILPSPPYEQYF.

There are a few counts of this clone. This sequence joins TRBV4-3 and TRBJ2-6; TRBD2 matches 10 bases. CDR3 size: 21 residues. Per the germline V gene, CDR1 is LGHNA and CDR2 is YSLEER. Trimming cost V 0 bases and J 4 bases; bases outside gene matches: 15. CDR3 region: CASSQDDSASGSTGGANVLTF. In DNA, the CDR3 is TGCGCCAGCAGCCAAGACGACTCGGCTAGCGGGAGTACGGGGGGGGCCAACGTCCTGACTTTC.

The rearrangement links TRBV7-2 to TRBJ1-2; D is uncertain. Germline values: CDR1 SGHTA, CDR2 FQGNSA. V was trimmed by 1 base and J by 0 bases, leaving 3 bases between them. This CDR3 spans 13 amino acids. CDR3 amino acids: CASSLGPNYGYTF. The CDR3 DNA sequence: TGTGCCAGCAGCTTAGGCCCTAACTATGGCTACACCTTC. Full variable domain (outside the CDR3, taken from reference TRBV7-2 and TRBJ1-2): GAGVSQSPSNKVTEKGKDVELRCDPISGHTALYWYRQSLGQGLEFLIYFQGNSAPDKSGLPSDRFSAERTGGSVSTLTIQRTQQEDSAVYLCASSLGPNYGYTFGSGTRLTVV.